The 14 T cell receptor beta chains below were found in one sample sequenced in a study of cytomegalovirus exposure and HLA in healthy donors. 60 Vbeta and 13 Jbeta primers were used in PCR. Clones were sequenced by immunoSEQ multiplex PCR, and TCRdb holds only the in-frame ones, with some missing. This sample has 130,000 to 150,000 clones, with 80% to 90% found just once. The sample taken for sequencing was PBMCs. Every receptor here comes from a boy between 2 and 10 years old in good health and CMV-seronegative.

V gene TRBV29-1 combines with J gene TRBJ2-3, with TRBD2 identical over 15 bases. The CDR3 covers 12 residues. The V gene end was trimmed by 7 bases and the J gene end by 8 bases; junction bases not matched to a gene: 1. The germline V gene has CDR1 SQVTM and CDR2 ANQGSEA. The CDR3 region is CSGGLAGGTQYF. The CDR3 DNA follows: TGCAGCGGGGGACTAGCGGGAGGTACGCAGTATTTT.

The V and J genes are TRBV10-3 and TRBJ1-2; 7 nucleotides match TRBD1. Germline CDR1 and CDR2: ENHRY and SYGVKD. V shed 6 bases, J shed 8 bases, and the junction held 18 bases outside the gene matches. The CDR3 consists of 16 residues. The CDR3 sequence: CAIRGKNTGAGGGYTF. CDR3 nucleotides: TGTGCCATCAGGGGGAAAAATACAGGGGCGGGAGGAGGCTACACCTTC.

The rearrangement links TRBV10-1 to TRBJ2-5; 9 positions match TRBD2. V trimming: 4 bases; J trimming: 5 bases; junction bases outside the gene matches: 8. The CDR3 covers 15 residues. Per the germline V gene, CDR1 is WNHNN and CDR2 is SYGVQD (reference sequence). The DNA of the CDR3 is TGCGCCAGCAGTGCTAGCGGGGAGGGCGCGGAGACCCAGTACTTC. Its translation is CASSASGEGAETQYF.

The chain combines TRBV2 with TRBJ2-1; 9 bases are shared with TRBD1. This CDR3 contains 12 residues. The V gene end was trimmed by 8 bases and the J gene end by 13 bases; junction bases not matched to a gene: 9. In germline, CDR1 is SNHLY, CDR2 FYNNEI. CDR3 protein: CASGPETGGQFF. CDR3 DNA: TGTGCCAGCGGACCCGAAACAGGGGGCCAGTTCTTC.

The chain uses TRBV10-3 and TRBJ2-7, with TRBD1 matching 7 bases. With V trimmed by 6 bases and J by 5 bases, 13 bases remained unmatched. Per the germline V gene, CDR1 is ENHRY and CDR2 is SYGVKD. The CDR3 is made up of 15 amino acids. CDR3 DNA sequence: TGTGCCATCAGCACAGGGGTTCAATCGTACCACGAGCAGTACTTC. It specifies CAISTGVQSYHEQYF.

The gene calls are TRBV7-9 and TRBJ1-1, with 10 positions matching TRBD1. V lost 2 bases and J lost 7; bases outside the gene matches: 7. The germline CDR1 and CDR2 sequences are SEHNR and FQNEAQ (reference sequence). This CDR3 contains 15 residues. The chain's CDR3 is CASSLRGTGEIEAFF. In DNA form, the CDR3 reads TGTGCCAGCAGCTTAAGGGGGACAGGGGAGATTGAAGCTTTCTTT.

This sequence joins TRBV25-1 and TRBJ1-2; TRBD1 aligns across 12 bases. CDR3 size: 18 residues. Trimming removed 8 bases from V and 3 bases from J; junction bases left unmatched: 16. Germline-derived CDR1 and CDR2 are MGHDK and SYGVNS. The CDR3 protein is CASGFATGQGALDYGYTF. The CDR3, as DNA: TGTGCCAGCGGCTTCGCGACGGGACAGGGGGCTTTGGACTATGGCTACACCTTC.

V is TRBV18 and J is TRBJ1-1; D gene ambiguous. CDR1 KGHSH and CDR2 LQKENI come from the germline V gene. The CDR3 length is 15 residues. V lost 5 bases and J lost 5, with 18 bases in between. The CDR3, as DNA: TGTGCCAGCTCATCGCTTGTTACAACAACGACTGAAGCTTTCTTT. Amino acid sequence: CASSSLVTTTTEAFF. The full variable domain, completed using reference TRBV18 and TRBJ1-1, is NAGVMQNPRHLVRRRGQEARLRCSPMKGHSHVYWYRQLPEEGLKFMVYLQKENIIDESGMPKERFSAEFPKEGPSILRIQQVVRGDSAAYFCASSSLVTTTTEAFFGQGTRLTVV.

This rearrangement joins TRBV7-9 to TRBJ2-7; D gene ambiguous. V lost 1 base to trimming and J lost 7 bases, with 11 bases between them. The germline CDR1 and CDR2 sequences are SEHNR and FQNEAQ (reference sequence). The CDR3 runs 13 residues. The CDR3 spells CASSLVSSLEQYF. CDR3 nucleotides: TGTGCCAGCAGCTTAGTTTCCTCCCTGGAGCAGTACTTC.

The chain joins TRBV27 to TRBJ2-5; D may be TRBD2 (6 bases). The J call may be faulty, since TRBJ2-7 better matches the DNA end. The CDR3 totals 14 residues. CDR1 and CDR2 (germline): MNHEY, SMNVEV (reference sequence). The CDR3 DNA reads TGTGCCAGCAGTTTCCGCCGGACGGGAGACGAGCAGTACTTC. It is translated as CASSFRRTGDEQYF.

This rearrangement joins TRBV6-5 to TRBJ2-7; D may be TRBD2 (6 bases). The CDR3 is made up of 14 amino acids. V lost 2 bases and J 4 bases, leaving 12 bases between the germline ends. In germline, CDR1 is MNHEY, CDR2 SVGAGI. The chain's CDR3 is CASSYGGEVYEQYF. The CDR3 DNA sequence: TGTGCCAGCAGTTACGGCGGGGAGGTGTACGAGCAGTACTTC.

This clone was detected only once. This sequence joins TRBV5-1 and TRBJ2-5; 8 nucleotides align to TRBD1. Trimming cost V 1 base and J 0 bases; bases outside gene matches: 2. The germline gives CDR1 SGHRS, CDR2 YFSETQ. This CDR3 spans 15 amino acids. The DNA of the CDR3 is TGCGCCAGCAGCTTGACGGGACAGGACCAAGAGACCCAGTACTTC. Its protein is CASSLTGQDQETQYF.

The V gene is TRBV19, the J gene TRBJ1-1; 7 positions agree with TRBD1. Unmatched junction bases numbered 15, after V lost 6 bases and J lost 5 bases. The CDR3 has 16 amino acids. Germline lookup yields CDR1 LNHDA and CDR2 SQIVND (reference sequence). The CDR3 reads CASSVWTGRGQTEAFF. As DNA, the CDR3 is TGTGCCAGTAGCGTTTGGACAGGCAGGGGCCAAACTGAAGCTTTCTTT.

The chain employs TRBV7-2 and TRBJ2-7, with 10 bases identical to TRBD2. The germline V gene encodes CDR1 SGHTA and CDR2 FQGNSA. V shed 7 bases, J shed 5 bases, and the junction held 11 bases outside the gene matches. The CDR3 is 15 residues long. The CDR3 sequence is CASMYGTSVAHEQYF. CDR3 in DNA: TGTGCCAGCATGTACGGGACTAGCGTCGCCCACGAGCAGTACTTC.